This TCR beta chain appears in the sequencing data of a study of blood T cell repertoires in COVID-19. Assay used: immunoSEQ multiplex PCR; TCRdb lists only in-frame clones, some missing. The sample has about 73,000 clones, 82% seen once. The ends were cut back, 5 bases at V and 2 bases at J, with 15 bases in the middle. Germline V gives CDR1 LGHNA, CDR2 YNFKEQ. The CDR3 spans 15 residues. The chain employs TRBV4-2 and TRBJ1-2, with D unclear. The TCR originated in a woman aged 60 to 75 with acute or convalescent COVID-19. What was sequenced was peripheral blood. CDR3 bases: TGTGCCAGCAGCGCTCGTCGGGGAGGGAACTATGGCTACACCTTC. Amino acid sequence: CASSARRGGNYGYTF.